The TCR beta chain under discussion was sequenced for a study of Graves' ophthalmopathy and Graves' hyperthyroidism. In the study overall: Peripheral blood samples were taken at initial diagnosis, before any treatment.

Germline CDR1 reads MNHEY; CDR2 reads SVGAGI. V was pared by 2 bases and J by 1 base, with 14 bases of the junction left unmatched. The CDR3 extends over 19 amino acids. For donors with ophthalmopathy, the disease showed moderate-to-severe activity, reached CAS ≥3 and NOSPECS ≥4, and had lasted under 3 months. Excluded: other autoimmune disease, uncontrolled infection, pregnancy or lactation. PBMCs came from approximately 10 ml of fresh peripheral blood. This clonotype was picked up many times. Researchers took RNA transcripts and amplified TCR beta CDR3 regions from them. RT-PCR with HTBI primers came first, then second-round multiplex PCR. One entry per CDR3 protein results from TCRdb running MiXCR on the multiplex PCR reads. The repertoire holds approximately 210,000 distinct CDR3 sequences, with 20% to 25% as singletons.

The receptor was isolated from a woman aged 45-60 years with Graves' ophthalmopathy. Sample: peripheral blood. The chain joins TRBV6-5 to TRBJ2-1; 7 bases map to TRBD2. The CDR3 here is CASSYLRGRGRGSYNEQFF. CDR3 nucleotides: TGTGCCAGCAGTTACCTAAGGGGACGCGGGAGAGGGTCCTACAATGAGCAGTTCTTC.